The following is a T cell receptor beta chain sequence with its context. Sequenced by immunoSEQ multiplex PCR; TCRdb stores in-frame clones only, minus some. The top ten clones hold roughly 3.4% of a sample with about 90,000 clones, 90% of them seen once. This sample was included in a study of control samples from healthy donors and cancer patients. The sequenced sample consisted of blood. The source of this sequence is a woman younger than 35 in good health.

Here the CDR3 DNA reads TGTGCCAGCAGCCGCGGGACAGCGGTCACCGGGGAGCTGTTTTTT. This encodes CASSRGTAVTGELFF. The V gene is TRBV27, the J gene TRBJ2-2; TRBD1 might be the D (7 bases). The CDR3 has 15 amino acids. Between the trimmed V and J ends, which lost 6 bases and 4 bases, there was a span of 15 bases. Germline CDR1 MNHEY, CDR2 SMNVEV (reference sequence).